Reported below is one TCR beta chain. The record originates from a study of blood T cell repertoires in COVID-19. TCRdb's copy holds only in-frame clones and misses some; the assay was immunoSEQ multiplex PCR. The sample carries under 85,000 clones, over 60% recorded once. V dropped 1 base and J dropped 5 bases, with 6 bases sitting between them. CDR3 size: 12 residues. Looked up from germline, CDR1 is LNHDA and CDR2 is SQIVND (reference sequence). The sequence was obtained from a woman aged 80 or over with active or convalescent COVID-19. This chain connects TRBV19 to TRBJ2-7, with D unresolved. The sample was peripheral blood. The CDR3 reads CASSIGQNEQYF. DNA of the CDR3: TGTGCCAGTAGTATAGGGCAGAACGAGCAGTACTTC.